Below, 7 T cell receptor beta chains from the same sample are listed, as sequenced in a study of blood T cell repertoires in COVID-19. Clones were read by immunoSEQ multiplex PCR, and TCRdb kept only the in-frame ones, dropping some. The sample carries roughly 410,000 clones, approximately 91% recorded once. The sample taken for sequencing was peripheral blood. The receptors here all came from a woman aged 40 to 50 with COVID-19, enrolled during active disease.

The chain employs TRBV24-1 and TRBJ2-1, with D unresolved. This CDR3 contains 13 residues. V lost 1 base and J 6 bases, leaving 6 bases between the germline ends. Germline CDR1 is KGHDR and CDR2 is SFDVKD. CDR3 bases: TGTGCCACCAGTGATTTCGGCGGCAATGAGCAGTTCTTC. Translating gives CATSDFGGNEQFF.

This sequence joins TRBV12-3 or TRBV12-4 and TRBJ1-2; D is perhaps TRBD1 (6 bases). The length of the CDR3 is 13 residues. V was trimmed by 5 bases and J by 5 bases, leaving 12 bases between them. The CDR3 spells CASSRGAQYGYTF. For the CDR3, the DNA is TGTGCCAGCAGTCGGGGGGCTCAGTATGGCTACACCTTC.

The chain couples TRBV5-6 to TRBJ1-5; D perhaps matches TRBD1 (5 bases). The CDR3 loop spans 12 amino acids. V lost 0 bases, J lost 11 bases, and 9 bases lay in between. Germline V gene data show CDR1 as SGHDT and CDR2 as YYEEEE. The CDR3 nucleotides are TGTGCCAGCAGCTTGGGTGGGGGGGCCCAGCATTTT. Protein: CASSLGGGAQHF. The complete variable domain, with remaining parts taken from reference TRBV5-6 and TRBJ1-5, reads DAGVTQSPTHLIKTRGQQVTLRCSPKSGHDTVSWYQQALGQGPQFIFQYYEEEERQRGNFPDRFSGHQFPNYSSELNVNALLLGDSALYLCASSLGGGAQHFGDGTRLSIL.

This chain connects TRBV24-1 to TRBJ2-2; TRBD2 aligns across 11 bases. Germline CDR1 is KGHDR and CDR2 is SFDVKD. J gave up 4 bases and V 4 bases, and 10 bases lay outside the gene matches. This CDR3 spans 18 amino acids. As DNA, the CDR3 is TGTGCCACCAGTGACCACCCCGGGACTAGCGGAGTCACCGGGGAGCTGTTTTTT. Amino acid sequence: CATSDHPGTSGVTGELFF.

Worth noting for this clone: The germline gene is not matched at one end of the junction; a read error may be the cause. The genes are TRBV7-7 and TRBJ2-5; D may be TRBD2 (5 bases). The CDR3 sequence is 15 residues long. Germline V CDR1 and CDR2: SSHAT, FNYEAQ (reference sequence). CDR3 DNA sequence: TGTGCTAGCAGCTTATCCGGAGGAGTCGGAGAGACCCAGTACTTC. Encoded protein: CASSLSGGVGETQYF.

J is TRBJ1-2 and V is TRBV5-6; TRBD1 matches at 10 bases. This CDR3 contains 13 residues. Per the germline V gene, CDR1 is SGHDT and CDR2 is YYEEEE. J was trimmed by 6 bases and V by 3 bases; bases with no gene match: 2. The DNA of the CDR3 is TGTGCCAGCAGCTCCGGGACAGGGGATGGCTACACCTTC. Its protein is CASSSGTGDGYTF.

Here the CDR3 reads CASSIDRGATEAFF. As DNA, the CDR3 is TGTGCCAGCAGTATAGACAGGGGTGCCACTGAAGCTTTCTTT. This chain links TRBV2 with TRBJ1-1; the match to TRBD1 covers 8 bases. J lost 4 bases, V lost 5 bases, and 6 bases had no gene match. The germline V gene has CDR1 SNHLY and CDR2 FYNNEI. The CDR3 loop spans 14 amino acids.